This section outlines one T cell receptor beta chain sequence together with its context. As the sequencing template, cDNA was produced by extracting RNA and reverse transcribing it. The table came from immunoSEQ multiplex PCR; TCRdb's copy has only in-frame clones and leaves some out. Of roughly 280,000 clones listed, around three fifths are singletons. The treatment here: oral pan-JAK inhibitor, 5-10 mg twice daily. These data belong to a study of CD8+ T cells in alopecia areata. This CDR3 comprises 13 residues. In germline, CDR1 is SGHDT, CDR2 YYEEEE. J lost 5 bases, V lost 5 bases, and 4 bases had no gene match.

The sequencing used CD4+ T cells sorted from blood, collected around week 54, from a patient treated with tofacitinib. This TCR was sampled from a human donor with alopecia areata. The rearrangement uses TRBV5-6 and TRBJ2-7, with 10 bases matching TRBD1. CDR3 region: CASSRDRGDEQYF. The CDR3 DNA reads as TGTGCCAGCAGTCGGGACAGGGGTGACGAGCAGTACTTC.